This passage covers 13 T cell receptor beta chains from one sample sequenced in a study of shared clonotypes between healthy human individuals. Profiled with immunoSEQ multiplex PCR; TCRdb holds only in-frame clones, not every one. The sample yields 2 million to 3 million clones, over 85% seen once. Material for sequencing was naive CD4+ T cells from PBMCs. The subset here: CD45RA+ positively selected. All receptors come from a man between 18 and 35 years old in good health. Some clones in this sample may be carry-over from other donors' samples.

The chain joins TRBV27 to TRBJ1-4; 9 bases align to TRBD1. This CDR3 has 15 amino acids. The germline CDR1 and CDR2 sequences are MNHEY and SMNVEV (reference sequence). V gave up 5 bases and J gave up 3 bases; unmatched junction bases: 4. The CDR3 loop is CASSPGTGSNEKLFF. CDR3 coding DNA: TGTGCCAGCAGTCCTGGGACAGGGTCTAATGAAAAACTGTTTTTT.

The chain recombines TRBV29-1 with TRBJ1-2; possibly TRBD1 for D (5 bases). The V gene's germline CDR1 is SQVTM and CDR2 ANQGSEA. The CDR3 extends over 13 amino acids. Trimming pared 0 bases from V and 2 bases from J, leaving 7 bases between. CDR3 amino acids: CSVEDPGNYGYTF. The DNA of the CDR3 is TGCAGCGTTGAAGACCCAGGGAACTATGGCTACACCTTC.

The chain carries TRBV7-3 and TRBJ2-1; 10 positions agree with TRBD2. The trim removed 5 bases at V and 4 bases at J, leaving 8 bases unmatched. The CDR3 has 16 residues. Germline CDR1 SGHTA, CDR2 FQGTGA. CDR3 region: CASSSRTSGQYNEQFF. Here the CDR3 DNA reads TGTGCCAGCAGCAGTAGGACTAGCGGACAATACAATGAGCAGTTCTTC.

The chain combines TRBV5-6 with TRBJ1-3; possibly TRBD1 for D (5 bases). CDR3 length: 16 amino acids. From germline, CDR1 is SGHDT and CDR2 YYEEEE. Between the trimmed V and J ends, which lost 2 bases and 2 bases, there was a span of 14 bases. This CDR3 is CASSFYWGFTGNTIYF. In DNA form, the CDR3 reads TGTGCCAGCAGCTTCTACTGGGGCTTTACTGGAAACACCATATATTTT.

The gene calls are TRBV5-8 and TRBJ2-5; D gene uncertain. The CDR3 sequence is 15 residues long. The V end lost 4 bases, the J end lost 2 bases, and 15 bases lay between the germline ends. CDR1 is SGHTS and CDR2 is YDEGEE in the germline V gene. CDR3 sequence (DNA): TGTGCCAGCAGCCCGCGGACGGCAAGACAAGAGACCCAGTACTTC. Protein product: CASSPRTARQETQYF. Using reference TRBV5-8 and TRBJ2-5 for the parts outside the CDR3, the full variable domain is EAGVTQSPTHLIKTRGQQATLRCSPISGHTSVYWYQQALGLGLQFLLWYDEGEERNRGNFPPRFSGRQFPNYSSELNVNALELEDSALYLCASSPRTARQETQYFGPGTRLLVL.

The chain employs TRBV6-1 and TRBJ1-2, with D perhaps TRBD1 (6 bases). Trimming stripped 5 bases from V and 7 bases from J, with 14 bases between. Germline CDR1 and CDR2: MNHNS and SASEGT. This CDR3 has 13 residues. The CDR3 reads CASSWTALSGYTF. For the CDR3, the DNA is TGTGCCAGCAGTTGGACAGCCCTATCTGGCTACACCTTC.

The CDR3: CASSYNYEQYF. The CDR3 DNA reads TGTGCCAGCAGTTACAACTACGAGCAGTACTTC. The genes are TRBV2 and TRBJ2-7; D unclear. Per the germline V gene, CDR1 is SNHLY and CDR2 is FYNNEI. V was clipped by 5 bases and J by 3 bases, with 5 bases between them. The CDR3 extends over 11 amino acids.

This rearrangement joins TRBV10-3 to TRBJ2-5; 12 nucleotides line up with TRBD2. This CDR3 region has 16 residues. The V and J ends lost 6 bases and 0 bases, in that order; junction bases with no gene match: 5. Germline V CDR1 and CDR2: ENHRY, SYGVKD. The CDR3: CAISLLAGGHQETQYF. The CDR3 nucleotides read TGTGCCATCAGCCTGCTAGCGGGAGGGCACCAAGAGACCCAGTACTTC.

This clone appeared once. As DNA, the CDR3 is TGTGCCAGCAGCTCGCAGGGACAGGGCCTCTCCTACAATGAGCAGTTCTTC. It codes for CASSSQGQGLSYNEQFF. The chain has TRBV7-3 and TRBJ2-1; 9 bases are a match to TRBD1. The V gene's germline CDR1 is SGHTA and CDR2 FQGTGA. The length of the CDR3 is 17 residues. J gave up 0 bases and V 4 bases, and 7 bases lay outside the gene matches. Based on the CDR3 plus reference TRBV7-3 and TRBJ2-1, the full variable domain is GAGVSQTPSNKVTEKGKYVELRCDPISGHTALYWYRQSLGQGPEFLIYFQGTGAADDSGLPNDRFFAVRPEGSVSTLKIQRTERGDSAVYLCASSSQGQGLSYNEQFFGPGTRLTVL.

The chain has TRBV18 and TRBJ2-3; no definite D call. CDR3 length: 11 residues. V shed 3 bases and J shed 6 bases, with 4 bases lying between them. Germline-derived CDR1 and CDR2 are KGHSH and LQKENI. The CDR3 loop reads CASSPFDTQYF. The CDR3 coding sequence is TGTGCCAGCTCACCGTTCGATACGCAGTATTTT.

This chain uses TRBV2 with TRBJ1-4; 10 nucleotides line up with TRBD1. The CDR3 extends over 14 amino acids. J was trimmed by 12 bases and V by 5 bases; bases with no gene match: 9. CDR1 and CDR2 from the germline V gene are SNHLY and FYNNEI. The CDR3 coding sequence is TGTGCCAGCAGTCCGGGACAGGGGTTGTCGGAACTGTTTTTT. This gives the protein CASSPGQGLSELFF.

J is TRBJ2-7 and V is TRBV5-6; D gene ambiguous. Germline loops: CDR1 SGHDT, CDR2 YYEEEE. The CDR3 loop spans 15 amino acids. V lost 2 bases and J lost 4, with 16 bases in between. The CDR3 here is CASSFLRLEPYEQYF. CDR3 nucleotides: TGTGCCAGCAGCTTTCTCCGCTTGGAGCCATACGAGCAGTACTTC.

This rearrangement joins TRBV5-1 to TRBJ2-5; TRBD1 matches 8 bases. Germline CDR1 SGHRS, CDR2 YFSETQ. This CDR3 contains 14 residues. The V and J ends lost 2 bases and 4 bases, in that order; junction bases with no gene match: 4. This chain's CDR3 is CASSFDRGRETQYF. The CDR3 DNA is TGCGCCAGCAGCTTCGACAGGGGACGAGAGACCCAGTACTTC.